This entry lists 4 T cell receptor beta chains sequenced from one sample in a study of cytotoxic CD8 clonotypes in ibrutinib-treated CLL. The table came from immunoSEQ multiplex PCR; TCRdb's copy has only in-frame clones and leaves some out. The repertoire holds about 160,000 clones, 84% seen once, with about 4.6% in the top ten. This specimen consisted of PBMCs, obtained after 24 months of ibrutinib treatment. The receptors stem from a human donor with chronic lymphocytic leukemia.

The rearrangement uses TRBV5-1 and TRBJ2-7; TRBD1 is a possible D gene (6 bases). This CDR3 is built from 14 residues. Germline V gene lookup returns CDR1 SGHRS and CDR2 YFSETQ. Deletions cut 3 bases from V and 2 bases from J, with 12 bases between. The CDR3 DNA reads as TGCGCCAGCAGCTCCTCTGGGGGCCCCTACGAGCAGTACTTC. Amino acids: CASSSSGGPYEQYF.

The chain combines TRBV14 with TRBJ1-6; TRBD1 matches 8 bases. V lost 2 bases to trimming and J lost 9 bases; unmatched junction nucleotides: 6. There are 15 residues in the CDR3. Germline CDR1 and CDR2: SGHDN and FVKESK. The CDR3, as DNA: TGTGCCAGCAGCCAAACGGGACAGGTAGTTTCACCCCTCCACTTT. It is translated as CASSQTGQVVSPLHF.

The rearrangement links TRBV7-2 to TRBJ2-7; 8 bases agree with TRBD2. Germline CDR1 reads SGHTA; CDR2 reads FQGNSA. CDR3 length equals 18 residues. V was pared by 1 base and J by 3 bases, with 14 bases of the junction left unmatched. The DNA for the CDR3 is TGTGCCAGCAGCTTAGGCGTGGTTGTTAGCGGGGCCCTCTACGAGCAGTACTTC. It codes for CASSLGVVVSGALYEQYF. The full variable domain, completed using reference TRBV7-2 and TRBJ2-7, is GAGVSQSPSNKVTEKGKDVELRCDPISGHTALYWYRQSLGQGLEFLIYFQGNSAPDKSGLPSDRFSAERTGGSVSTLTIQRTQQEDSAVYLCASSLGVVVSGALYEQYFGPGTRLTVT.

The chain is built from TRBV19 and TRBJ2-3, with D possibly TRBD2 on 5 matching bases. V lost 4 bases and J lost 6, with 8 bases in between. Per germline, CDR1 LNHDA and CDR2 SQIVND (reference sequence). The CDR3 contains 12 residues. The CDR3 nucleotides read TGTGCCAGTAGTAGCGGGCGGGATACGCAGTATTTT. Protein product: CASSSGRDTQYF.